Listed below are T cell receptor beta chains from one sample, sequenced in a study of T-cell reconstitution after alpha-beta-depleted transplantation in children. Each CDR3 protein is one row after TCRdb ran MiXCR on the PCR reads. In the table there are approximately 980,000 distinct CDR3 sequences, about 30% of which are singletons. The source material was PBMCs, mostly from graft donor cells, sampled 360 days after TCRalphabeta/CD19-depleted stem cell transplant. The receptors derive from a boy under two years old who had a stem cell transplant for SCID, so the T cells may come from the graft donor. The CDR3 runs from the conserved cysteine through the conserved F or W. Each record gives: J gene, clone size, V gene, D gene, CDR3 protein, CDR3 DNA. The D gene is left open where the match is weak. Clone sizes are given selectively: once, few, many, or a class where the clone is expanded.

>TRBJ2-2|NA|TRBV24-1|NA
CATSDLQTGRAGELFF
TGTGCCACCAGTGATTTGCAGACAGGCCGGGCCGGGGAGCTGTTTTTT
>TRBJ2-1|once|TRBV3-1|NA
CASSQERLGDEQFF
TGTGCCAGCAGCCAAGAGAGACTAGGGGATGAGCAGTTCTTC
>TRBJ2-7|NA|TRBV6-1|TRBD2
CASSRGLAFSYEQYF
TGTGCCAGCAGTAGGGGACTAGCGTTTTCCTACGAGCAGTACTTC
>TRBJ1-3|NA|TRBV29-1|NA
CSVEAPRLHSGNTIYF
TGCAGCGTTGAGGCTCCCCGGCTCCACTCTGGAAACACCATATATTTT
>TRBJ2-7|few|TRBV7-8|NA
CASSPAPHEQYF
TGTGCCAGCAGCCCGGCTCCCCACGAGCAGTACTTC
>TRBJ2-2|NA|TRBV24-1|NA
CATSGRVTGELFF
TGTGCCACCAGTGGTAGAGTAACCGGGGAGCTGTTTTTT
>TRBJ2-2|few|TRBV24-1|NA
CATSDLHWSNTGELFF
TGTGCCACCAGTGATTTGCACTGGTCGAACACCGGGGAGCTGTTTTTT
>TRBJ2-7|few|TRBV18|TRBD2
CASSSGLASTYEQYF
TGTGCCAGCTCATCAGGACTAGCTTCGACCTACGAGCAGTACTTC
>TRBJ2-1|few|TRBV4-3|NA
CASSPRGTPAGNEQFF
TGCGCCAGCAGCCCGAGGGGGACCCCCGCGGGCAATGAGCAGTTCTTC
>TRBJ1-6|once|TRBV30|NA
CAWRTGRSPLHF
TGTGCCTGGAGGACAGGAAGGTCACCCCTCCACTTT
>TRBJ2-7|few|TRBV7-9|TRBD1
CASSGRDRAYEQYF
TGTGCCAGCAGCGGCCGGGACAGAGCCTACGAGCAGTACTTC
>TRBJ1-5|NA|TRBV6-1|NA
CASSEIGPINQPQHF
TGTGCCAGCAGCGAAATTGGTCCTATTAATCAGCCCCAGCATTTT
>TRBJ1-3|few|TRBV3-1|NA
CASSDGPPHTGNTIYF
TGTGCCAGCAGCGATGGGCCACCTCATACTGGAAACACCATATATTTT
>TRBJ2-2|NA|TRBV9|NA
CASSVAAIEDTGELFF
TGTGCCAGCAGCGTAGCGGCTATCGAGGACACCGGGGAGCTGTTTTTT
>TRBJ1-2|few|TRBV7-6|TRBD1
CASSSLRDRAFGYTF
TGTGCCAGCAGCTCCCTTAGGGACAGGGCCTTTGGCTACACCTTC
>TRBJ1-1|NA|TRBV12-3/TRBV12-4|NA
CASSPQLPGTEAFF
TGTGCCAGCAGCCCCCAACTCCCGGGCACTGAAGCTTTCTTT
>TRBJ2-3|NA|TRBV30|NA
CAWNGGPDTQYF
TGTGCCTGGAATGGTGGTCCAGATACGCAGTATTTT
>TRBJ2-6|few|TRBV4-3|NA
CASSLRWFGDGANVLTF
TGCGCCAGCAGCCTAAGATGGTTTGGGGACGGGGCCAACGTCCTGACTTTC
>TRBJ1-2|NA|TRBV11-1|TRBD1
CASSSGQGEYGYTF
TGTGCCAGCAGCTCTGGACAGGGGGAATATGGCTACACCTTC
>TRBJ2-1|once|TRBV11-2|TRBD1
CASSWGVQGAESFF
TGTGCCAGCAGCTGGGGGGTGCAGGGGGCCGAGTCGTTCTTC
>TRBJ2-1|NA|TRBV15|NA
CATSLTRGTEQFF
TGTGCCACCAGCTTAACCCGGGGGACTGAGCAGTTCTTC
>TRBJ2-7|NA|TRBV9|TRBD2
CASSVGGGAYEQYF
TGTGCCAGCAGCGTAGGCGGGGGGGCGTACGAGCAGTACTTC
>TRBJ2-1|NA|TRBV4-3|TRBD2
CASSQALAGDNEQFF
TGCGCCAGCAGCCAAGCTCTAGCGGGGGACAATGAGCAGTTCTTC
>TRBJ2-2|few|TRBV20-1|TRBD2
CSARDAISGGTVTGELFF
TGCAGTGCTAGAGATGCTATTAGCGGGGGGACGGTCACCGGGGAGCTGTTTTTT
>TRBJ2-1|many|TRBV5-1|TRBD2
CASRLAGDEQFF
TGCGCCAGCAGGTTAGCGGGGGACGAGCAGTTCTTC
>TRBJ1-5|NA|TRBV15|NA
CATSRGGRDQPQHF
TGTGCCACCAGCAGAGGGGGCAGGGATCAGCCCCAGCATTTT
>TRBJ1-1|NA|TRBV2|NA
CASSGKVYGTEAFF
TGTGCCAGCAGTGGTAAGGTATATGGCACTGAAGCTTTCTTT
>TRBJ1-2|NA|TRBV9|NA
CASSVGEGTEGYTF
TGTGCCAGCAGCGTAGGGGAGGGGACGGAAGGCTACACCTTC
>TRBJ1-1|NA|TRBV29-1|NA
CSVSPNTEAFF
TGCAGCGTTTCCCCGAACACTGAAGCTTTCTTT
>TRBJ2-2|NA|TRBV21-1|NA
CASSKAPTLTGELFF
TGTGCCAGCAGCAAAGCCCCCACACTCACCGGGGAGCTGTTTTTT
>TRBJ2-1|NA|TRBV12-3/TRBV12-4|NA
CASSFIGVSYNEQFF
TGTGCCAGCAGTTTTATCGGGGTCAGCTACAATGAGCAGTTCTTC
>TRBJ1-1|NA|TRBV28|NA
CASSSSIAEAFF
TGTGCCAGCAGTTCCTCGATTGCTGAAGCTTTCTTT
>TRBJ1-1|NA|TRBV29-1|NA
CSAELMNTEAFF
TGCAGCGCCGAACTGATGAACACTGAAGCTTTCTTT
>TRBJ2-1|NA|TRBV12-3/TRBV12-4|NA
CASTLMAVKSDEQFF
TGTGCCAGCACCCTCATGGCGGTTAAATCTGATGAGCAGTTCTTC
>TRBJ2-3|once|TRBV20-1|TRBD2
CSASGNLRLAGDTQYF
TGCAGTGCTAGTGGGAACCTCAGACTAGCGGGAGATACGCAGTATTTT
>TRBJ2-3|few|TRBV7-2|TRBD2
CASSPDGRSTDTQYF
TGTGCCAGCAGCCCCGACGGGAGGAGCACAGATACGCAGTATTTT
>TRBJ2-7|NA|TRBV5-1|TRBD1
CASSPDRGGHEQYF
TGCGCCAGCAGCCCGGACAGGGGTGGCCACGAGCAGTACTTC
>TRBJ2-1|few|TRBV29-1|NA
CSVGRDNEQFF
TGCAGCGTTGGGAGAGACAATGAGCAGTTCTTC
>TRBJ2-1|NA|TRBV4-1|NA
CASSQEPGLQGDEQFF
TGCGCCAGCAGCCAAGAACCGGGACTCCAGGGGGATGAGCAGTTCTTC
>TRBJ2-3|few|TRBV18|TRBD2
CASSPLKSETSFTDTQYF
TGTGCCAGCTCACCACTAAAATCGGAGACTAGCTTCACAGATACGCAGTATTTT
>TRBJ2-5|NA|TRBV10-3|TRBD2
CAIRLAVGETQYF
TGTGCCATCAGACTAGCGGTGGGGGAGACCCAGTACTTC
>TRBJ2-3|many|TRBV7-3|NA
CASSLQWGDTQYF
TGTGCCAGCAGCTTACAGTGGGGGGATACGCAGTATTTT
>TRBJ2-2|NA|TRBV9|NA
CASRPGLGPGELFF
TGTGCCAGCAGGCCAGGTCTAGGTCCCGGGGAGCTGTTTTTT
>TRBJ1-6|NA|TRBV20-1|NA
CSARSSFNSPLHF
TGCAGTGCTAGGAGTTCCTTTAATTCACCCCTCCACTTT
>TRBJ2-3|few|TRBV12-3/TRBV12-4|TRBD2
CASIDERGSTDTQYF
TGTGCCAGCATTGACGAGCGGGGTAGCACAGATACGCAGTATTTT